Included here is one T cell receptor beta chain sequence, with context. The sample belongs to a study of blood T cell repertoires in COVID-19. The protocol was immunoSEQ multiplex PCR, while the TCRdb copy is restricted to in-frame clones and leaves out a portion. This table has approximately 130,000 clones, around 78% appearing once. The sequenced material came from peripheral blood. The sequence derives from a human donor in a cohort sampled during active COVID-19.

CDR3 bases: TGCAGTGCTCGGAGAACGTATGAGCAGTTCTTC. It yields the protein CSARRTYEQFF. The V and J genes are TRBV20-1 and TRBJ2-1; D gene unclear. Germline V gene sequence: CDR1 DFQATT, CDR2 SNEGSKA (reference sequence). The CDR3 sequence is 11 residues long. The germline V and J ends were trimmed by 5 bases and 8 bases, with 10 bases remaining between them.